This TCR beta chain comes out of a study of shared clonotypes between healthy human individuals. Many counts were recorded for this clone. Additional DNA sequences in this sample encode the identical CDR3. Trimming took 7 bases from V and 6 from J, leaving 12 bases between them. Germline loops: CDR1 SQVTM, CDR2 ANQGSEA. The length of the CDR3 is 12 residues. It was across several immunoSEQ plates that each subset's genomic DNA was evenly split. Per the study methods: Filtering differed because ImmunoSEQ produced junction-only sequences that carried no quality scores. Generated by immunoSEQ multiplex PCR, the TCRdb table keeps only in-frame clones and is missing some. D and trimming were read from the DNA, whereas the V and J calls and clone size are those reported in that table. This repertoire shows around 450,000 clones, more than 75% found once; its top ten account for about 13%. All of the donors resided in Nashville, Tennessee, and each was a Caucasian adult.

The sample comprised PBMCs. This clonotype originated in a woman between 40 and 50 years old in good health. Some clones in this sample may be carry-over from other donors' samples. This chain connects TRBV29-1 to TRBJ1-4; D is unresolved. CDR3 coding DNA: TGCAGCGCTGGAGAATCGGATGAAAAACTGTTTTTT. Translated, it gives CSAGESDEKLFF. Complete variable domain (other parts from reference TRBV29-1 and TRBJ1-4): SAVISQKPSRDICQRGTSLTIQCQVDSQVTMMFWYRQQPGQSLTLIATANQGSEATYESGFVIDKFPISRPNLTFSTLTVSNMSPEDSSIYLCSAGESDEKLFFGSGTQLSVL.